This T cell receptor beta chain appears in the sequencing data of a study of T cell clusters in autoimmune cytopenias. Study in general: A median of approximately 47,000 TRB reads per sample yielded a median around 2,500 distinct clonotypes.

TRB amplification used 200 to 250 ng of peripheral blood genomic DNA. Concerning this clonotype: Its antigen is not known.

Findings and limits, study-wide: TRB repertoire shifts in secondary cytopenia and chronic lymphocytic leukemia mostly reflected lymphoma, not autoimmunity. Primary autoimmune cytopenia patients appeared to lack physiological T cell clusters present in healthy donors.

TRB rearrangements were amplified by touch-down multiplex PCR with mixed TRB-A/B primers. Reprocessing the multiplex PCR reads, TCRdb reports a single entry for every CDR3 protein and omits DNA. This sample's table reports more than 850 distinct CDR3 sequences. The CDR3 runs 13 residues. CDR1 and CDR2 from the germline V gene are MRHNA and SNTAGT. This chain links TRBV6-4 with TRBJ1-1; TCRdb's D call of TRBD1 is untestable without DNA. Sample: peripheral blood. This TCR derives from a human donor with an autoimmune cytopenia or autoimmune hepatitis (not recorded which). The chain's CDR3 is CASRLTVSTEAFF.